Below are 9 T cell receptor beta chains sequenced from a single sample in a study of human T cells and chemical hapten exposure (dated by TCRdb to 2020 to 2023). In light of the paper, this sample's time point label describes: patch test 2, 6 weeks after DPC sensitization. The treatment or condition label of this sample denotes: therapeutic diphenylcyclopropenone sensitization with weekly scalp DPC. Receptor amplification or capture employed RACE. Sequencing instrument: NextSeq 500. The raw public data were reprocessed by TCRdb itself: fastp quality trimming at Q25, MiXCR clonotype calling, in-frame beta chains only. CDR3 protein sequences are deduplicated, and each keeps its most common genes and DNA. In all, the sample holds 84,000 or so distinct CDR3 sequences, and more than 8.5% of those were seen once. The ten top clones hold roughly 2.3% of the sample. This material consisted of whole blood, taken in connection with sensitization to the hapten diphenylcyclopropenone (DPC). These receptors were collected from a woman aged 25 to 39 with alopecia areata. Some clones in this sample may be carry-over from other donors' samples.

This clonotype was seen at least ten times. V gene TRBV29-1 combines with J gene TRBJ1-2; a weak D match, TRBD1 (6 bases). V gave up 0 bases and J gave up 3 bases, with 8 bases separating them. Germline lookup yields CDR1 SQVTM and CDR2 ANQGSEA. This CDR3 contains 13 residues. The CDR3 nucleotides are TGCAGCGTTGAAGATGGGACACACTATGGCTACACCTTC. Its protein is CSVEDGTHYGYTF. Drawing the rest from reference TRBV29-1 and TRBJ1-2, the complete variable domain is SAVISQKPSRDICQRGTSLTIQCQVDSQVTMMFWYRQQPGQSLTLIATANQGSEATYESGFVIDKFPISRPNLTFSTLTVSNMSPEDSSIYLCSVEDGTHYGYTFGSGTRLTVV.

This clonotype was recorded many times. This chain connects TRBV6-2 or TRBV6-3 to TRBJ2-7; D is undetermined. The CDR3 contains 16 residues. CDR1 is MNHEY, CDR2 SVGEGT, per germline. Trimming cost V 0 bases and J 2 bases, with 14 bases left between them. The CDR3 region is CASSYSLRGAPYEQYF. CDR3 bases: TGTGCCAGCAGTTACTCGCTACGCGGAGCCCCCTACGAGCAGTACTTC.

This sequence joins TRBV7-9 and TRBJ1-1; 9 bases are a match to TRBD1. The germline V gene has CDR1 SEHNR and CDR2 FQNEAQ (reference sequence). This CDR3 comprises 15 residues. V was pared by 2 bases and J by 5 bases, with 6 bases of the junction left unmatched. The CDR3 region is CASSLYGQGSTEAFF. The CDR3 DNA reads TGTGCCAGCAGCTTATACGGACAGGGGAGTACTGAAGCTTTCTTT.

This clonotype was observed a few times. The rearrangement joins TRBV5-1 to TRBJ2-1; the D gene could be TRBD1 or TRBD2 (5 bases each). V lost 0 bases to trimming and J lost 8 bases, with 12 bases between them. Germline V lookup: CDR1 SGHRS, CDR2 YFSETQ. CDR3 length: 14 residues. The CDR3 DNA follows: TGCGCCAGCAGCTTGGGGGGCCCCGGGGATGAGCAGTTCTTC. It specifies CASSLGGPGDEQFF.

This clonotype has at least ten counts. CDR3: CATDGGGTEAFF. DNA for the CDR3: TGTGCCACCGATGGGGGAGGTACTGAAGCTTTCTTT. The chain recombines TRBV7-9 with TRBJ1-1; D possibly corresponds to TRBD1 (5 bases). In germline, CDR1 is SEHNR, CDR2 FQNEAQ (reference sequence). V lost 10 bases to trimming and J lost 5 bases, with 14 bases between them. The CDR3 covers 12 residues.

This clonotype was recorded a few times. The rearrangement joins TRBV29-1 to TRBJ1-1; tentative D call: TRBD1 (5 bases). Trimming removed 4 bases from V and 4 bases from J, with 10 bases in between. This CDR3 is built from 12 residues. The V gene's germline CDR1 is SQVTM and CDR2 ANQGSEA. The CDR3 bases are TGCAGCGTTGGGGGGGGGATCACTGAAGCTTTCTTT. Translating it yields CSVGGGITEAFF.

This clonotype showed up many times. The chain couples TRBV7-9 to TRBJ1-5, with a possible D match to TRBD1 (6 bases). The V gene lost 5 bases and the J gene lost 4 bases, with 12 bases spanning the gap. Germline values: CDR1 SEHNR, CDR2 FQNEAQ (reference sequence). The CDR3 is 14 residues long. The CDR3 DNA is TGTGCCAGCAGCCGAGGACAGCAGAATCAGCCCCAGCATTTT. Translation: CASSRGQQNQPQHF.

The CDR3 nucleotides are TGTGCCTGGAGTAGTTGGGACAGGGGCCCTCGGAACACCGGGGAGCTGTTTTTT. Its translation: CAWSSWDRGPRNTGELFF. This chain links TRBV30 with TRBJ2-2; the match to TRBD1 covers 10 bases. CDR3 length: 18 amino acids. The V gene's germline CDR1 is GTSNPN and CDR2 SVGIG (reference sequence). J lost 1 base, V lost 2 bases, and 10 bases had no gene match.

This clonotype was detected many times. In DNA form, the CDR3 reads TGTGCCAGCAGTTACGGCGACACCCGGGGCCAGCCCCAGCATTTT. Protein sequence: CASSYGDTRGQPQHF. The gene calls are TRBV6-2 or TRBV6-3 and TRBJ1-5; maybe TRBD1 (5 bases). This CDR3 is 15 amino acids long. Looked up from germline, CDR1 is MNHEY and CDR2 is SVGEGT. Between the trimmed V and J ends, which lost 2 bases and 7 bases, there was a span of 15 bases.